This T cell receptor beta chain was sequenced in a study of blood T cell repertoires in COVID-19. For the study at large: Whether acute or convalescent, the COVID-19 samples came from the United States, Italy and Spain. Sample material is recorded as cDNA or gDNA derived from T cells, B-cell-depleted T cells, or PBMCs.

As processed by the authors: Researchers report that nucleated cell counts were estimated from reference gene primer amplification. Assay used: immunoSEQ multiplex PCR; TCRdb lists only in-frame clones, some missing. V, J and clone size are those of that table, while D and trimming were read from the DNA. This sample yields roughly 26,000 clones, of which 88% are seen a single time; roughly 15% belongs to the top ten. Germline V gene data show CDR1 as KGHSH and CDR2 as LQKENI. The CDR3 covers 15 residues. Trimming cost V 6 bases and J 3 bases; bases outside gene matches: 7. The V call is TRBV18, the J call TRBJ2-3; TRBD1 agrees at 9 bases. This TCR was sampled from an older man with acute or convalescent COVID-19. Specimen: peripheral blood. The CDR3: CASSPGTGRTDTQYF. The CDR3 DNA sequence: TGTGCCAGCTCCCCGGGGACAGGGCGTACAGATACGCAGTATTTT.